The clone carrying this TCR beta chain was counted between two and nine times. What it binds is not known. This entry comes from a study of beta chain features in type 1 diabetes. TCRB transcripts that were expressed got sequenced, as all of the isolated RNA had been reverse transcribed. Repertoires were generated with immunoSEQ multiplex PCR, while TCRdb's copy carries only in-frame clones and drops some. The repertoire holds 200,000 to 250,000 clones, with approximately 15% as singletons. Findings of the study overall: In all four CD4+ subsets, TCRB CDR3 length was significantly, moderately reduced in type 1 diabetes. VDJ junctions in type 1 diabetes patients carried more deletions and fewer insertions.

Per the germline V gene, CDR1 is MNHEY and CDR2 is SVGAGI. The ends lost 1 base at V and 3 bases at J; junction bases unmatched: 9. CDR3 length: 16 amino acids. The sequence derives from a man aged 30 to 45 with type 1 diabetes. The genes are TRBV6-5 and TRBJ2-7, with 7 bases aligning to TRBD1. What was sequenced was naive CD4+ T cells from blood. The CDR3 region is CASSYWGQGGLYEQYF. DNA of the CDR3: TGTGCCAGCAGTTACTGGGGGCAAGGGGGCCTCTACGAGCAGTACTTC.